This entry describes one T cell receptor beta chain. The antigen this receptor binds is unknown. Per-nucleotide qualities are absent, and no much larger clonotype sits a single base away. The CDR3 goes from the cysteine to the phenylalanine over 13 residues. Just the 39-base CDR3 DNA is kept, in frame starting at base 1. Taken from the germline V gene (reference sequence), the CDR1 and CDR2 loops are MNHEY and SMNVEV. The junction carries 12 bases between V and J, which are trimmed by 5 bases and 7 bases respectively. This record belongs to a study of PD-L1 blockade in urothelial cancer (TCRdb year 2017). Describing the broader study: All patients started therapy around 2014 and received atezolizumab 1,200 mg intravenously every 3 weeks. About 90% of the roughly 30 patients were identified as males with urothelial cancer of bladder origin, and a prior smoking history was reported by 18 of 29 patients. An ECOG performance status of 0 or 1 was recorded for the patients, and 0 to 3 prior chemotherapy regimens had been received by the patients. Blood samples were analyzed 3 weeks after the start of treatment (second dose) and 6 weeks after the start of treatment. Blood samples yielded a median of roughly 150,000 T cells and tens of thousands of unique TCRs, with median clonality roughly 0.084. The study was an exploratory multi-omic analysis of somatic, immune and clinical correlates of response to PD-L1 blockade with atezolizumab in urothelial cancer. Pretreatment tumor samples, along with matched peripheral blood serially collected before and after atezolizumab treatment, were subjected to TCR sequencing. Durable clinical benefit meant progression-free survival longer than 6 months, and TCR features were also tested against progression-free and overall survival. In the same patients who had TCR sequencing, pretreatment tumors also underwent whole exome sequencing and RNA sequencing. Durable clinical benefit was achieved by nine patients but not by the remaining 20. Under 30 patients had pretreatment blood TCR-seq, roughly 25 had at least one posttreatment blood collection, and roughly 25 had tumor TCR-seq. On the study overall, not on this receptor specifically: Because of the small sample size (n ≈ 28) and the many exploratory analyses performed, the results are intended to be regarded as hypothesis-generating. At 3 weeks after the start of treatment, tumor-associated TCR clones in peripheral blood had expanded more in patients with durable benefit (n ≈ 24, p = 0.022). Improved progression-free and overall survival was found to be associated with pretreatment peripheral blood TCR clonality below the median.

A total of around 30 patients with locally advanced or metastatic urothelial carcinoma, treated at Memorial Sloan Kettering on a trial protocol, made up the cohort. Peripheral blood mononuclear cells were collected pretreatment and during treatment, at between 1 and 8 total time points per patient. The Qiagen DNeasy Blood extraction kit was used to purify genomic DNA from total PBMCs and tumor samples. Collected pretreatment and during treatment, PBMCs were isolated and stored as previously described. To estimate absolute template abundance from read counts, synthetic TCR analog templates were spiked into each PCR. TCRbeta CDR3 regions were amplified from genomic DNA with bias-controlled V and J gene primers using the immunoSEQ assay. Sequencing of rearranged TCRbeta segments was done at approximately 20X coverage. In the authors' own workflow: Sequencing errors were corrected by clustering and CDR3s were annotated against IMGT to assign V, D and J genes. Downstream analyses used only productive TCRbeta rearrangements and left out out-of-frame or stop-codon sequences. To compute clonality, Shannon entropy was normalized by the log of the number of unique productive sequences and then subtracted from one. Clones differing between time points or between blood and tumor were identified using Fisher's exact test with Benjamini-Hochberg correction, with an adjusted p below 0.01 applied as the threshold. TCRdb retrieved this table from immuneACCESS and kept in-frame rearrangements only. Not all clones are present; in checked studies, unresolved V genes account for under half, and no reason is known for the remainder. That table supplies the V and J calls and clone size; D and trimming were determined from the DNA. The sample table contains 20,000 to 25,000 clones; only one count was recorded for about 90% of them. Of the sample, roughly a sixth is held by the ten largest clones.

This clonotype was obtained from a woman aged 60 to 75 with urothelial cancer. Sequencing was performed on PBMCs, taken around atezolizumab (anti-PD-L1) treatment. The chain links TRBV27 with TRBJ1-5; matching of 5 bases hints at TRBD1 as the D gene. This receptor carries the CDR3 CASSTSGGQPQHF. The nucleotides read TGTGCCAGCAGTACCTCGGGGGGGCAGCCCCAGCATTTT.